The 24 T cell receptor beta chains in this list originate from one sample, sequenced in a study of blood T cell repertoires in COVID-19. Sequencing was performed with immunoSEQ multiplex PCR; in TCRdb, only in-frame clones are kept and a portion is missing. The data hold about 230,000 clones, with approximately 87% observed a single time. The sample was PBMCs or T cells enriched from blood (not recorded which). The receptors were sampled from a woman aged 50 to 60 in a cohort exposed to, infected with or recovered from COVID-19 (not recorded which).

The V gene is TRBV5-1, the J gene TRBJ2-7; 9 bases are a match to TRBD2. CDR1 and CDR2 from the germline V gene are SGHRS and YFSETQ. Trimming at V came to 3 bases and at J to 1 base, leaving 8 bases not matched to a gene. The CDR3 has 16 amino acids. CDR3 sequence (DNA): TGCGCCAGCAGCTCAAATAGCGGGGGCCTATCCTACGAGCAGTACTTC. It specifies CASSSNSGGLSYEQYF.

This rearrangement joins TRBV11-1 to TRBJ2-3; D is perhaps TRBD2 (5 bases). The germline gives CDR1 SGHAT, CDR2 FQDESV (reference sequence). The CDR3 is 13 amino acids. V dropped 6 bases and J dropped 3 bases, with 10 bases sitting between them. CDR3 protein: CASRRTGTDTQYF. The DNA of the CDR3 is TGTGCCAGCAGGAGAACGGGGACAGATACGCAGTATTTT. Filled out from reference TRBV11-1 and TRBJ2-3, the complete variable domain reads EAEVAQSPRYKITEKSQAVAFWCDPISGHATLYWYRQILGQGPELLVQFQDESVVDDSQLPKDRFSAERLKGVDSTLKIQPAELGDSAMYLCASRRTGTDTQYFGPGTRLTVL.

The chain has TRBV4-3 and TRBJ2-5; D is possibly TRBD1 (6 bases). Deletions cut 4 bases from V and 4 bases from J, with 10 bases between. Germline lookup yields CDR1 LGHNA and CDR2 YSLEER. The CDR3 consists of 13 residues. CDR3 nucleotides: TGCGCCAGCAGCCGCCTAGGGGGAGAGACCCAGTACTTC. This encodes CASSRLGGETQYF.

This clone occurred a few times. The gene calls are TRBV9 and TRBJ2-1, with a tentative D call TRBD1 (5 bases). The CDR3 loop spans 15 amino acids. Germline V gene lookup returns CDR1 SGDLS and CDR2 YYNGEE. Trimming left V 0 bases short and J 7 bases short, with 14 bases between. The CDR3 reads CASSVVSGNSNEQFF. The CDR3 DNA sequence: TGTGCCAGCAGCGTAGTTTCAGGGAATAGTAATGAGCAGTTCTTC.

The CDR3 region has the DNA TGCAGCGTTGCGAGCTCCTACAATGAGCAGTTCTTC. Protein product: CSVASSYNEQFF. The chain couples TRBV29-1 to TRBJ2-1; D is undetermined. Trimming cost V 4 bases and J 0 bases, with 4 bases left between them. Per the germline V gene, CDR1 is SQVTM and CDR2 is ANQGSEA. The CDR3 totals 12 residues.

A single count supports this clone. The chain couples TRBV15 to TRBJ2-1; D is perhaps TRBD2 (6 bases). Per germline, CDR1 LNHNV and CDR2 YYDKDF (reference sequence). V was trimmed by 1 base and J by 8 bases, leaving 6 bases between them. This CDR3 is 12 amino acids long. The CDR3 region has the DNA TGTGCCACCAGCAGAGCGGGGGATGAGCAGTTCTTC. As protein: CATSRAGDEQFF.

The chain recombines TRBV28 with TRBJ2-1, with unresolved D. The CDR3 covers 11 residues. Between the trimmed V and J ends, which lost 3 bases and 6 bases, there was a span of 3 bases. From germline, CDR1 is MDHEN and CDR2 SYDVKM. CDR3: CASSFLNEQFF. The CDR3 DNA follows: TGTGCCAGCAGTTTCCTCAATGAGCAGTTCTTC.

J is TRBJ2-3 and V is TRBV7-2, with 10 bases fitting TRBD2. V shed 3 bases, J shed 5 bases, and the junction held 5 bases outside the gene matches. The CDR3 spans 15 residues. CDR1 and CDR2 (germline): SGHTA, FQGNSA. The DNA for the CDR3 is TGTGCCAGCAGCTTTAGCGGGGGGCAGGGAGATACGCAGTATTTT. Translated: CASSFSGGQGDTQYF.

The rearrangement links TRBV7-3 to TRBJ2-6; a weak D match, TRBD2 (5 bases). In germline, CDR1 is SGHTA, CDR2 FQGTGA. The CDR3 covers 16 residues. Deletions cut 1 base from V and 4 bases from J, with 11 bases between. CDR3 in amino acids: CASSLSGGSGANVLTF. Here the CDR3 DNA reads TGTGCCAGCAGCTTAAGTGGAGGTTCCGGGGCCAACGTCCTGACTTTC.

V gene TRBV3-1 (or the pseudogene TRBV3-2) combines with J gene TRBJ1-2, with TRBD1 matching 7 bases. The CDR3 consists of 15 residues. Germline lookup yields CDR1 LGHDT and CDR2 YNNKEL (reference sequence). The V gene end was trimmed by 1 base and the J gene end by 5 bases; junction bases not matched to a gene: 7. This CDR3 reads CASSQGRGQSYGYTF. Here the CDR3 DNA reads TGTGCCAGCAGCCAAGGTCGGGGACAGTCTTATGGCTACACCTTC.

J is TRBJ1-1 and V is TRBV11-3; tentatively, D is TRBD1 (5 bases). The CDR3 loop spans 16 amino acids. Per the germline V gene, CDR1 is SGHNT and CDR2 is YENEEA. The V and J ends lost 6 bases and 6 bases respectively, with 23 bases between them. CDR3 loop: CASSWGGADTTAEAFF. Written as DNA, the CDR3 is TGTGCCAGCAGTTGGGGGGGAGCAGACACAACCGCTGAAGCTTTCTTT.

V gene TRBV7-2 combines with J gene TRBJ1-1; 7 nucleotides agree with TRBD1. CDR3 size: 15 residues. Per the germline V gene, CDR1 is SGHTA and CDR2 is FQGNSA. V trimming: 5 bases; J trimming: 4 bases; junction bases outside the gene matches: 10. The CDR3 loop reads CASSPSRDSLTEAFF. CDR3 nucleotides: TGTGCCAGCAGCCCTTCTCGGGACAGCCTCACTGAAGCTTTCTTT.

This chain uses TRBV7-9 with TRBJ1-4; 8 positions agree with TRBD1. Germline lookup yields CDR1 SEHNR and CDR2 FQNEAQ (reference sequence). V was clipped by 5 bases and J by 8 bases; unmatched bases: 4. This CDR3 has 13 amino acids. CDR3 region: CASSRGQGEKLFF. The CDR3, as DNA: TGTGCCAGCAGCCGAGGACAGGGAGAAAAACTGTTTTTT.

The chain uses TRBV18 and TRBJ1-4, with 9 bases that match TRBD1. Germline-derived CDR1 and CDR2 are KGHSH and LQKENI. Trimming at V came to 2 bases and at J to 0 bases, leaving 7 bases not matched to a gene. This CDR3 has 18 amino acids. The CDR3 coding sequence is TGTGCCAGCTCACCAGGACAGGGGAGAGGGGCAACTAATGAAAAACTGTTTTTT. Translated, it gives CASSPGQGRGATNEKLFF.

The chain has TRBV27 and TRBJ2-2, with 10 nucleotides matching TRBD2. Trimming took 4 bases from V and 4 from J; bases not matched to a gene: 6. CDR1 and CDR2 (germline): MNHEY, SMNVEV (reference sequence). The CDR3 is 16 residues long. In DNA, the CDR3 is TGTGCCAGCAGTTACAGTAGCGGGGGGTCCACCGGGGAGCTGTTTTTT. Translation gives CASSYSSGGSTGELFF.

The CDR3 DNA sequence: TGTGCCAGCAGTGAGAGGACTGGGGCCAACGTCCTGACTTTC. Amino acid sequence: CASSERTGANVLTF. V gene TRBV2 combines with J gene TRBJ2-6; no definite D call. CDR3 length: 14 residues. Germline CDR1 and CDR2: SNHLY and FYNNEI. V gave up 3 bases and J gave up 2 bases, with 5 bases separating them. Filled out from reference TRBV2 and TRBJ2-6, the complete variable domain reads EPEVTQTPSHQVTQMGQEVILRCVPISNHLYFYWYRQILGQKVEFLVSFYNNEISEKSEIFDDQFSVERPDGSNFTLKIRSTKLEDSAMYFCASSERTGANVLTFGAGSRLTVL.

In DNA form, the CDR3 reads TGTGCCAGCAGTTTGAGTGCAGGGAGGGGCGAGCAGTACTTC. It is translated as CASSLSAGRGEQYF. The chain is built from TRBV28 and TRBJ2-7, with 7 bases lining up with TRBD2. Trimming took 3 bases from V and 6 from J; bases not matched to a gene: 8. Germline V gene data show CDR1 as MDHEN and CDR2 as SYDVKM. This CDR3 comprises 14 residues.

The V and J genes are TRBV11-2 and TRBJ2-7, with 10 bases identical to TRBD2. With 5 bases clipped from V and 5 bases from J, the junction kept 18 bases outside the gene matches. CDR1 is SGHAT, CDR2 FQNNGV, per germline. The length of the CDR3 is 18 residues. The CDR3 coding sequence is TGTGCCAGCAGCCTAGGAACTCTCCAGCGGGGGGGATTCCACGAGCAGTACTTC. Protein sequence: CASSLGTLQRGGFHEQYF.

This rearrangement joins TRBV11-2 to TRBJ2-3; D is unresolved. The germline V and J ends were trimmed by 2 bases and 4 bases, with 7 bases remaining between them. This CDR3 has 13 residues. Germline CDR1 is SGHAT and CDR2 is FQNNGV. The CDR3 spells CASSLWRADTQYF. The CDR3 DNA follows: TGTGCCAGCAGCTTATGGAGAGCAGATACGCAGTATTTT. Using reference TRBV11-2 and TRBJ2-3 for the parts outside the CDR3, the full variable domain is EAGVAQSPRYKIIEKRQSVAFWCNPISGHATLYWYQQILGQGPKLLIQFQNNGVVDDSQLPKDRFSAERLKGVDSTLKIQPAKLEDSAVYLCASSLWRADTQYFGPGTRLTVL.

The genes are TRBV7-6 and TRBJ1-1; 8 nucleotides match TRBD1. Germline V CDR1 and CDR2: SGHVS, FNYEAQ. Trimming at V came to 4 bases and at J to 1 base, leaving 23 bases not matched to a gene. The CDR3 has 21 amino acids. CDR3 nucleotide sequence: TGTGCCAGCAGCTCTACCCCTCTTTACAGGGGGGTGACTTGGGAGAACACTGAAGCTTTCTTT. It encodes CASSSTPLYRGVTWENTEAFF.

This CDR3 reads CASSGTLGEKLFF. The CDR3, as DNA: TGCGCCAGCAGTGGGACTCTCGGAGAAAAACTGTTTTTT. This chain links TRBV10-1 with TRBJ1-4, with no clear D. The length of the CDR3 is 13 residues. The germline V gene has CDR1 WNHNN and CDR2 SYGVQD (reference sequence). V lost 4 bases to trimming and J lost 8 bases, with 11 bases between them.

The chain joins TRBV6-5 to TRBJ2-5; D gene unclear. Germline CDR1 and CDR2: MNHEY and SVGAGI. The CDR3 is made up of 11 amino acids. Trimming pared 7 bases from V and 3 bases from J, leaving 6 bases between. In DNA form, the CDR3 reads TGTGCCAGCACCGAGGAAGAGACCCAGTACTTC. It encodes CASTEEETQYF.

V gene TRBV30 combines with J gene TRBJ1-6, with 7 bases aligning to TRBD1. CDR3 length: 15 residues. V gave up 4 bases and J gave up 14 bases; unmatched junction bases: 17. Germline loops: CDR1 GTSNPN, CDR2 SVGIG (reference sequence). This CDR3 is CAWKVGGTDAFSLHF. In DNA form, the CDR3 reads TGTGCCTGGAAGGTCGGTGGGACAGACGCTTTTTCCCTCCACTTT.

CDR3 sequence: CAWTGGTGESPLHF. The DNA of the CDR3 is TGTGCCTGGACCGGCGGGACAGGGGAATCACCCCTCCACTTT. The rearrangement links TRBV30 to TRBJ1-6; 10 nucleotides line up with TRBD1. This CDR3 has 14 amino acids. V gave up 4 bases and J gave up 10 bases; unmatched junction bases: 7. Germline V gene sequence: CDR1 GTSNPN, CDR2 SVGIG (reference sequence).